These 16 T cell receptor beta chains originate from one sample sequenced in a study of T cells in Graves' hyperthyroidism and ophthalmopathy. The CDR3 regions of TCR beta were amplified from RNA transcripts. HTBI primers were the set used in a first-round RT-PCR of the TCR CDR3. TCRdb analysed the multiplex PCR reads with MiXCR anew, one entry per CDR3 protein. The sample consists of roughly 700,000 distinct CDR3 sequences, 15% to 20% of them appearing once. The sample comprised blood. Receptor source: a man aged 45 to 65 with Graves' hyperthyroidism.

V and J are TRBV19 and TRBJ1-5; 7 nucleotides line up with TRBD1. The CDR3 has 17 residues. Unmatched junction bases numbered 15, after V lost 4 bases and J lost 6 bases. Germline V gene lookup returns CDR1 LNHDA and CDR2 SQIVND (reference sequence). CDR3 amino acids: CASSKSLGTAPGQPQHF. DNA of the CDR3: TGTGCCAGTAGTAAGAGTCTTGGGACAGCCCCTGGTCAGCCCCAGCATTTT.

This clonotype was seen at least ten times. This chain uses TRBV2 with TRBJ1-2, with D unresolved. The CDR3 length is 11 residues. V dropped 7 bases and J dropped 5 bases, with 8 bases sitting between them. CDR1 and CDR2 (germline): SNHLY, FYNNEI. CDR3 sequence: CASIQEYGYTF. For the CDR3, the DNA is TGTGCCAGCATCCAGGAATATGGCTACACCTTC.

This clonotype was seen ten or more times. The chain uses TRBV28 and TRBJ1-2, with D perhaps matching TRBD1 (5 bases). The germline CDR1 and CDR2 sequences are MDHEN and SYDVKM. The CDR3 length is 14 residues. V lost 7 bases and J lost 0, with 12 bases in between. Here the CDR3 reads CASTRASSNYGYTF. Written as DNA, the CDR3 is TGTGCCAGCACCAGGGCCAGTTCTAACTATGGCTACACCTTC.

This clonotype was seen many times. The CDR3 protein is CASSQPQGADTEAFF. CDR3 DNA sequence: TGTGCCAGCAGCCAGCCACAGGGGGCGGACACTGAAGCTTTCTTT. This chain links TRBV14 with TRBJ1-1; TRBD1 aligns across 9 bases. The CDR3 contains 15 residues. Germline V gene sequence: CDR1 SGHDN, CDR2 FVKESK. V dropped 3 bases and J dropped 3; count of bases not matched to a gene: 5.

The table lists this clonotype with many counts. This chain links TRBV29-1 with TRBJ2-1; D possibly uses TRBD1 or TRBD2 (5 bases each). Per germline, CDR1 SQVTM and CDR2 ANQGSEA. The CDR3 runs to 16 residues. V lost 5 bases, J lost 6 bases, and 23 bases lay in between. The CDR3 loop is CSVNPRTWGYGNEQFF. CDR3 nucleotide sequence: TGCAGCGTTAACCCCCGGACCTGGGGGTACGGCAATGAGCAGTTCTTC.

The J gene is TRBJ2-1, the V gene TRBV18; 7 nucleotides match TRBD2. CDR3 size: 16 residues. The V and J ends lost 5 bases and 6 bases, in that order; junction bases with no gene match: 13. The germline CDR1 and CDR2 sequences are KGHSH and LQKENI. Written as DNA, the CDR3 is TGTGCCAGCTCATTCCGGGGCGGGGGTCGGACCAATGAGCAGTTCTTC. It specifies CASSFRGGGRTNEQFF. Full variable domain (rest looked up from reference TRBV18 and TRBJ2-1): NAGVMQNPRHLVRRRGQEARLRCSPMKGHSHVYWYRQLPEEGLKFMVYLQKENIIDESGMPKERFSAEFPKEGPSILRIQQVVRGDSAAYFCASSFRGGGRTNEQFFGPGTRLTVL.

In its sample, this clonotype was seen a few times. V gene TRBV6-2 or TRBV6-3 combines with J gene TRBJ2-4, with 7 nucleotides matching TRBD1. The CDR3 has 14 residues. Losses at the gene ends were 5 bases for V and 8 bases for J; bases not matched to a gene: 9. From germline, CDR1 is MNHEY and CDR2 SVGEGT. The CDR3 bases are TGTGCCAGCAGTAAGATCGACAGGGCGGACATTCAGTACTTC. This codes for CASSKIDRADIQYF.

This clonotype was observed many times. DNA of the CDR3: TGTGCCAGCAGTTATAGCGGGAGGTGGTACAAGCAGTACTTC. It yields the protein CASSYSGRWYKQYF. The chain uses TRBV6-2 or TRBV6-3 and TRBJ2-7, with 10 nucleotides matching TRBD2. Germline assignment: CDR1 MNHEY and CDR2 SVGEGT. The V gene end was trimmed by 3 bases and the J gene end by 8 bases; junction bases not matched to a gene: 7. CDR3 length equals 14 residues.

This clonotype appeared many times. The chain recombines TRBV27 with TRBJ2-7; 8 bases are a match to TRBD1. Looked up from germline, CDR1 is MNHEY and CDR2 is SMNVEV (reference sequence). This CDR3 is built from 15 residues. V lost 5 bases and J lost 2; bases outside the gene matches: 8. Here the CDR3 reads CASSVGTGKAYEQYF. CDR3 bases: TGTGCCAGCAGTGTCGGGACAGGTAAAGCCTACGAGCAGTACTTC.

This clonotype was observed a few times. This chain's CDR3 is CASSLTGAELFF. CDR3 bases: TGTGCCAGCAGCTTAACGGGGGCAGAGCTGTTTTTT. V gene TRBV7-9 combines with J gene TRBJ2-2; D is perhaps TRBD1 or TRBD2 (6 bases each). CDR3 length equals 12 residues. Germline V gene sequence: CDR1 SEHNR, CDR2 FQNEAQ (reference sequence). The V end was cut by 2 bases, the J end by 11 bases, with 9 bases between.

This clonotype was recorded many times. The CDR3 nucleotides are TGTGCCAGCAGTGATCGACGGGAGGGTAACACCGGGGAGCTGTTTTTT. It yields the protein CASSDRREGNTGELFF. The V and J genes are TRBV25-1 and TRBJ2-2; TRBD2 matches at 8 bases. The CDR3 consists of 16 residues. With V trimmed by 3 bases and J by 2 bases, 5 bases remained unmatched. From germline, CDR1 is MGHDK and CDR2 SYGVNS.

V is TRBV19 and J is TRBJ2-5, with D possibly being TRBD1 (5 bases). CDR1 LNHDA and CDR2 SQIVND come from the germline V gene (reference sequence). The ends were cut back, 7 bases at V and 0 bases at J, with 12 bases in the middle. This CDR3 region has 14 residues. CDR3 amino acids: CASNRGRDQETQYF. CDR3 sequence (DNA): TGTGCCAGTAATCGAGGCAGGGACCAAGAGACCCAGTACTTC.

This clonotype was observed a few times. In DNA, the CDR3 is TGTGCCAGCAGCATTCAGCGGAGAACCTACGAGCAGTACTTC. This codes for CASSIQRRTYEQYF. The chain has TRBV9 and TRBJ2-7; D may be TRBD2 (5 bases). The CDR3 length is 14 residues. The germline gives CDR1 SGDLS, CDR2 YYNGEE. V was cut by 4 bases and J by 2 bases, with 13 bases left in between.

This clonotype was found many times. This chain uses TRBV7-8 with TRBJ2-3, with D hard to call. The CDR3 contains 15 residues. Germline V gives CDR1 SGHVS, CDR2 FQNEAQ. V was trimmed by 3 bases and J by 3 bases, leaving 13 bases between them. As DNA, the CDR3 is TGTGCCAGCAGCTTTGGGGTTCTGGAGACAGATACGCAGTATTTT. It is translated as CASSFGVLETDTQYF. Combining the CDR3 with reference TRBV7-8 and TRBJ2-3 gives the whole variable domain GAGVSQSPRYKVAKRGQDVALRCDPISGHVSLFWYQQALGQGPEFLTYFQNEAQLDKSGLPSDRFFAERPEGSVSTLKIQRTQQEDSAVYLCASSFGVLETDTQYFGPGTRLTVL.

As DNA, the CDR3 is TGTGCCAGCAGCCCGGAATCGGAGACCCAGTACTTC. This encodes CASSPESETQYF. The gene calls are TRBV7-9 and TRBJ2-5; D unclear. Germline assignment: CDR1 SEHNR and CDR2 FQNEAQ (reference sequence). V lost 5 bases, J lost 5 bases, and 9 bases lay in between. CDR3 length: 12 residues.

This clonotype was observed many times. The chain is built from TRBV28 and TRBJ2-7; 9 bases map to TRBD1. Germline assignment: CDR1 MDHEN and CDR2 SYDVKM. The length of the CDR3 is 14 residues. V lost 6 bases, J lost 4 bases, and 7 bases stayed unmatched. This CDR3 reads CASRDGTGIYEQYF. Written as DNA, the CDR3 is TGTGCCAGCAGGGACGGGACAGGGATTTACGAGCAGTACTTC.